The entry that follows covers one T cell receptor (beta chain) sequence. Antigen: not known. The data were taken from a study of cytomegalovirus exposure and HLA in healthy donors. About the study: The study placed around 80% of its 398 genotyped donors in the Caucasian-associated ancestry cluster.

Study-level results: In a later analysis, TCR association rates varied by HLA locus: DRB1 most, HLA-C fewest. Certain sequence variants were highly shared and formed a cluster, and this cluster was likely a sequencing artifact. In a later analysis, most CMV-associated TCR beta chains appeared HLA-restricted.

The study ran its PCR with 60 Vbeta and 13 Jbeta primers. Clones were read by immunoSEQ multiplex PCR, and TCRdb kept only the in-frame ones, dropping some. This repertoire shows approximately 150,000 clones, more than 75% found once; its top ten account for over 2%. Germline values: CDR1 SGHRS, CDR2 YFSETQ. V was cut by 0 bases and J by 4 bases, with 15 bases left in between. The CDR3 has 16 amino acids. This clonotype originated in a man younger than 40 in good health and CMV-seropositive. Sequenced: PBMCs. This sequence joins TRBV5-1 and TRBJ2-3, with D perhaps TRBD2 (7 bases). The CDR3 spells CASSLGRGGTADTQYF. The CDR3 bases are TGCGCCAGCAGCTTGGGTAGGGGGGGCACCGCAGATACGCAGTATTTT. Filled out from reference TRBV5-1 and TRBJ2-3, the complete variable domain reads KAGVTQTPRYLIKTRGQQVTLSCSPISGHRSVSWYQQTPGQGLQFLFEYFSETQRNKGNFPGRFSGRQFSNSRSEMNVSTLELGDSALYLCASSLGRGGTADTQYFGPGTRLTVL.